This T cell receptor (beta chain) originates from a study of vaccination effects on CD4 cells after COVID-19. Only in-frame clones appear in the TCRdb table, and some are missing; sequencing was by immunoSEQ multiplex PCR. The sample yields more than 35,000 clones, around 67% seen once. Only a few counts were recorded for this clone. Its target is unknown. Scientists isolated CD4+ T cells after a roughly 10-day culture period ended. V was shortened by 3 bases and J by 2 bases, with 8 bases between the two germline ends. Germline V lookup: CDR1 SEHNR, CDR2 FQNEAQ (reference sequence). This CDR3 has 13 amino acids.

Sample: CD4+ T cells from PBMCs cultured without peptide, taken before COVID-19 vaccination. This TCR derives from a human donor who received a COVID-19 vaccine. The rearrangement joins TRBV7-9 to TRBJ2-7, with D unclear. CDR3 nucleotides: TGTGCCAGCAGCTTGAACGGGCCCTACGAGCAGTACTTC. It is translated as CASSLNGPYEQYF. Filled out from reference TRBV7-9 and TRBJ2-7, the complete variable domain reads DTGVSQNPRHKITKRGQNVTFRCDPISEHNRLYWYRQTLGQGPEFLTYFQNEAQLEKSRLLSDRFSAERPKGSFSTLEIQRTEQGDSAMYLCASSLNGPYEQYFGPGTRLTVT.